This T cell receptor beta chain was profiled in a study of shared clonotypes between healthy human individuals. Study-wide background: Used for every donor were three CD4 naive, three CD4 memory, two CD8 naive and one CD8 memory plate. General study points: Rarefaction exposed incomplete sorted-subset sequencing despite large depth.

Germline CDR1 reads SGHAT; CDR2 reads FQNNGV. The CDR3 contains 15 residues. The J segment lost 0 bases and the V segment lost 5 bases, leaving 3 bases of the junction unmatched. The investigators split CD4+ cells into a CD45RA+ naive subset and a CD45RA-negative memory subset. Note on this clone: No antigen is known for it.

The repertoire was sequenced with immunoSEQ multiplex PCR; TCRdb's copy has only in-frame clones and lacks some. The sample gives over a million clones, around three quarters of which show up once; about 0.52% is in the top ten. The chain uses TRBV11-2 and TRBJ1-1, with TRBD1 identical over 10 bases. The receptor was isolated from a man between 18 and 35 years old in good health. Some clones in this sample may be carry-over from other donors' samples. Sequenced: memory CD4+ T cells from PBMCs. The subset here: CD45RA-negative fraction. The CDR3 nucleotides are TGTGCCAGCAGCCGACAGGGGGCGATGAACACTGAAGCTTTCTTT. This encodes CASSRQGAMNTEAFF.